This TCR beta chain was sequenced for a study of blood T cell repertoires in COVID-19. Study context: Acute-phase and convalescent COVID-19 samples originated in the United States, Italy and Spain. The analysed material was cDNA or gDNA that came from T cells, B-cell-depleted T cells, or PBMCs.

This clone appeared a few times. CDR1 MNHEY and CDR2 SMNVEV come from the germline V gene (reference sequence). V lost 4 bases and J lost 6, with 12 bases in between. This CDR3 region has 14 residues. The protocol was immunoSEQ multiplex PCR, while the TCRdb copy is restricted to in-frame clones and leaves out a portion. Of 250,000 to 300,000 clones listed, around 89% were seen once; the top ten hold 0.99%. J is TRBJ2-2 and V is TRBV27; no reliable D call. Material for sequencing was peripheral blood. The TCR was taken from a woman aged 40-49 years who had recovered from COVID-19. The CDR3 is CASSSLGFAGELFF. Written as DNA, the CDR3 is TGTGCCAGCAGTTCACTCGGGTTTGCCGGGGAGCTGTTTTTT.